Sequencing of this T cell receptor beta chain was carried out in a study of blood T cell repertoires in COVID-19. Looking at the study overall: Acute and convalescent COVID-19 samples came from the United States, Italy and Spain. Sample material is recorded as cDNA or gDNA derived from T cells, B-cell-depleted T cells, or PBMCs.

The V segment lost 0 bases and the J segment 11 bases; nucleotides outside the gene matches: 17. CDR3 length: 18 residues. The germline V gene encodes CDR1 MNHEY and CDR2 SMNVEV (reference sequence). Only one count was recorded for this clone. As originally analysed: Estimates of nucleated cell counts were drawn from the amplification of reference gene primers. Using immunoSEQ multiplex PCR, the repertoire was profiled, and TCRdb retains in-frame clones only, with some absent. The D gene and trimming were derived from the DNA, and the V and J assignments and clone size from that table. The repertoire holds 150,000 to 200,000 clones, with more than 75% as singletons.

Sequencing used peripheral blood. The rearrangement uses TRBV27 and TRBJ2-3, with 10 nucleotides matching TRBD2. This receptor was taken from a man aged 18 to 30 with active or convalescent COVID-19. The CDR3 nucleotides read TGTGCCAGCAGTTTATCAACCGGGACTAGCGTCCTGCGGGTGGGGCAGTATTTT. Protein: CASSLSTGTSVLRVGQYF.